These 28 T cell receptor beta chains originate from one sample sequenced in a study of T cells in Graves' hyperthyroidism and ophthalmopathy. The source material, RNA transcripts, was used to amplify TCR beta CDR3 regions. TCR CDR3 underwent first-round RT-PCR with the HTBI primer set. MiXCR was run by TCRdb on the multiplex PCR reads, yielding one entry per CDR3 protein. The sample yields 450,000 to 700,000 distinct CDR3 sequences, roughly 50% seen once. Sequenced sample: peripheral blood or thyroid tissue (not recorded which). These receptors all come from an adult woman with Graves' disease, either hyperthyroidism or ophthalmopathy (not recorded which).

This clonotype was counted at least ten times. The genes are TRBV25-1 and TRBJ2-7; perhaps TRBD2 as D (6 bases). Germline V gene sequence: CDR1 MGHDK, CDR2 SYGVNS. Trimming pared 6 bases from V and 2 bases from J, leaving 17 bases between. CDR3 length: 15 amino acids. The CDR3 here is CASSPSGGSPYEQYF. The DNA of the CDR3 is TGTGCCAGCAGCCCATCCGGAGGGAGTCCCTACGAGCAGTACTTC.

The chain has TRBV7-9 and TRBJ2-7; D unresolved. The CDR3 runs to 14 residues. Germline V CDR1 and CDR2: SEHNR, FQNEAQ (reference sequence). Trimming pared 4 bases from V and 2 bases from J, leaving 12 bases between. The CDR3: CASSSTDGAYEQYF. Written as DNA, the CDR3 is TGTGCCAGCAGCTCCACGGACGGAGCCTACGAGCAGTACTTC. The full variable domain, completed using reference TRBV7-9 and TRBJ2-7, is DTGVSQNPRHKITKRGQNVTFRCDPISEHNRLYWYRQTLGQGPEFLTYFQNEAQLEKSRLLSDRFSAERPKGSFSTLEIQRTEQGDSAMYLCASSSTDGAYEQYFGPGTRLTVT.

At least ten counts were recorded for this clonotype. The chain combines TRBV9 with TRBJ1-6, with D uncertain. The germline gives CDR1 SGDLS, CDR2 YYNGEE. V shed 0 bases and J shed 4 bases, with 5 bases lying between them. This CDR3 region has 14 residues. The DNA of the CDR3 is TGTGCCAGCAGCGTAGGGATTTATAATTCACCCCTCCACTTT. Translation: CASSVGIYNSPLHF.

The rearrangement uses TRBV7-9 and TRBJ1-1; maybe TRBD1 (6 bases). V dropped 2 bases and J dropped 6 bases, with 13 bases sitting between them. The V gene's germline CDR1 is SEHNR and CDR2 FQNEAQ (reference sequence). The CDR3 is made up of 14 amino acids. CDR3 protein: CASSLMGGFAEAFF. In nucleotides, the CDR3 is TGTGCCAGCAGCTTAATGGGGGGCTTCGCTGAAGCTTTCTTT.

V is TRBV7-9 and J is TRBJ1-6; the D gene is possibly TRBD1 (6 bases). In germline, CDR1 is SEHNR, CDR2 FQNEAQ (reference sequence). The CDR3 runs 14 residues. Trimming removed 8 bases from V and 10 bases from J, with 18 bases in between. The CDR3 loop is CASDYVGGISPLHF. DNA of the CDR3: TGTGCCAGCGACTACGTAGGGGGTATCTCACCCCTCCACTTT.

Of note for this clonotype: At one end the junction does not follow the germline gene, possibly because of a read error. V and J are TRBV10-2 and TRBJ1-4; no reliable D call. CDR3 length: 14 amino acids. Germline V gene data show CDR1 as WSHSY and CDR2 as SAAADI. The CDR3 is CASSDGVAGEKLFF. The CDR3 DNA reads TGTGCCAGCAGTGACGGGGTGGCAGGTGAAAAACTGTTTTTT.

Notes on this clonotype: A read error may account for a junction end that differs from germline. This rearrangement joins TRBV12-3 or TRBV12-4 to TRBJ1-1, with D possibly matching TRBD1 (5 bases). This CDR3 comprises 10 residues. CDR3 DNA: TGTGCCAGCACGGACACTGGAGCTTTCTTT. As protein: CASTDTGAFF.

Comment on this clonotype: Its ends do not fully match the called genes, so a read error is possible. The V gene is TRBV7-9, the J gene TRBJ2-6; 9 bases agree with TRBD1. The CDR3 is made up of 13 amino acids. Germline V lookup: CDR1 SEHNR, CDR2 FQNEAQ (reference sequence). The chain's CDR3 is CASSPGQGYTEAF. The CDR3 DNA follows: TGTGCCAGCAGCCCGGGACAGGGCTACACTGAAGCTTTC.

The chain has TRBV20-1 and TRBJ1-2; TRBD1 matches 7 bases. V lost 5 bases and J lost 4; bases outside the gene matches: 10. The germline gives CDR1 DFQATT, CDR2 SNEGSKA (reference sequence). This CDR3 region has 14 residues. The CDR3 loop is CSAPLAGGAYGYTF. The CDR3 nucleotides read TGCAGTGCTCCTCTAGCAGGGGGAGCCTATGGCTACACCTTC.

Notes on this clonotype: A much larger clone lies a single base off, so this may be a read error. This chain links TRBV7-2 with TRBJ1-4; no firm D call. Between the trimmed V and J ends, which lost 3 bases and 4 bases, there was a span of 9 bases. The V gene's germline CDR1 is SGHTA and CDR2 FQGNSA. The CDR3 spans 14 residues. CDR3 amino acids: CASSLGGYNEKLFF. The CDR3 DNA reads TGTGCCAGCAGCTTGGGAGGGTATAATGAAAAACTGTTTTTT.

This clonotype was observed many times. CDR3 sequence: CASSQGFRSLNQPQHF. In DNA form, the CDR3 reads TGTGCCAGCAGTCAGGGTTTTCGGAGTTTAAATCAGCCCCAGCATTTT. The V and J genes are TRBV12-3 or TRBV12-4 and TRBJ1-5; weak D call: TRBD1 (5 bases). The V and J ends lost 5 bases and 4 bases respectively, with 18 bases between them. The CDR3 is made up of 16 amino acids.

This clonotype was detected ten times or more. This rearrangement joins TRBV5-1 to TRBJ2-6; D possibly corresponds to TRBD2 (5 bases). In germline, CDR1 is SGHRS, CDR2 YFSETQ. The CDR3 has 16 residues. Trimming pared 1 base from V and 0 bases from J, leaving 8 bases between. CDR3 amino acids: CASSLSGSSGANVLTF. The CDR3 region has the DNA TGCGCCAGCAGCTTGAGTGGGAGCTCTGGGGCCAACGTCCTGACTTTC.

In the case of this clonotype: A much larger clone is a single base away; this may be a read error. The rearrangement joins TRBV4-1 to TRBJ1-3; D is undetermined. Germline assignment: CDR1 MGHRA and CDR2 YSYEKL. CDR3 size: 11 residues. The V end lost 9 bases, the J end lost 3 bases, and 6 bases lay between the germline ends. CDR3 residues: CASEDGNTIYF. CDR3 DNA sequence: TGCGCCAGTGAGGATGGAAACACCATATATTTT.

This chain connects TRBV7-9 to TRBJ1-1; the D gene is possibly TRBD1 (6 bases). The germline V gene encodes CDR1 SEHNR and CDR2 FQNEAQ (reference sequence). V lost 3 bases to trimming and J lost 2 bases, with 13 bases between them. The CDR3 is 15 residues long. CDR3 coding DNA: TGTGCCAGCAGCTTTTTACCAGGGGAAAACACTGAAGCTTTCTTT. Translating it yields CASSFLPGENTEAFF.

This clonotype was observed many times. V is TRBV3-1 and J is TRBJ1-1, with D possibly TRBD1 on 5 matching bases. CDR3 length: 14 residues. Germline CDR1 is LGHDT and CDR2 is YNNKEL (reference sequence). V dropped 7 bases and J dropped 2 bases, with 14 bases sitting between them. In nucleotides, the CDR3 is TGTGCCAGCACCGAGCCGGGGCTCAACACTGAAGCTTTCTTT. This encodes CASTEPGLNTEAFF. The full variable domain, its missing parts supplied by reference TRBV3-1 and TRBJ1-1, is DTAVSQTPKYLVTQMGNDKSIKCEQNLGHDTMYWYKQDSKKFLKIMFSYNNKELIINETVPNRFSPKSPDKAHLNLHINSLELGDSAVYFCASTEPGLNTEAFFGQGTRLTVV.

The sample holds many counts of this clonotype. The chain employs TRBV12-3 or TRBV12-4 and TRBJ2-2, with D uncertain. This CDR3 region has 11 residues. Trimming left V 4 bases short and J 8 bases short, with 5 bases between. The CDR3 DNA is TGTGCCAGCAGTTATCGAGGGGAGCTGTTTTTT. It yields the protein CASSYRGELFF.

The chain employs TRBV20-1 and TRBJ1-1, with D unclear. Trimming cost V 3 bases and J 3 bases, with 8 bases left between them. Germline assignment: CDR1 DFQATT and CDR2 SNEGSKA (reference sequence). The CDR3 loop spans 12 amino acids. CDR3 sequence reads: CSASRADTEAFF. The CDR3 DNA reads TGCAGTGCTAGTCGGGCAGACACTGAAGCTTTCTTT.

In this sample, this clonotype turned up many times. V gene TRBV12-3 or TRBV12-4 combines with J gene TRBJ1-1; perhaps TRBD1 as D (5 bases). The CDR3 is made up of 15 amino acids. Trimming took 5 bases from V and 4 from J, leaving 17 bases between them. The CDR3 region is CASSPPGGIGTEAFF. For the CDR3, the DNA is TGTGCCAGCAGTCCCCCGGGGGGGATCGGCACTGAAGCTTTCTTT.

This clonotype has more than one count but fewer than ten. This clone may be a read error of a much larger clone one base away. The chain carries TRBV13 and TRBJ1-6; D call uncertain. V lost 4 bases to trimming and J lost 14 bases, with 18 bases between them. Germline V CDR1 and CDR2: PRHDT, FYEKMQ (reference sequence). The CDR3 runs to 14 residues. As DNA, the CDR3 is TGTGCCAGCAGCTCGAACCCTGAAACTAGGTCCCTCCACTTT. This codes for CASSSNPETRSLHF.

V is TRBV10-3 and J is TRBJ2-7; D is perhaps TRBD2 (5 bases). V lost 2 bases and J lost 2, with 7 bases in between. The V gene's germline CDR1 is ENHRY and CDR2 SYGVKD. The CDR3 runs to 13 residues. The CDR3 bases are TGTGCCATCAGTGAGGGACTCGCCTACGAGCAGTACTTC. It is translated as CAISEGLAYEQYF.

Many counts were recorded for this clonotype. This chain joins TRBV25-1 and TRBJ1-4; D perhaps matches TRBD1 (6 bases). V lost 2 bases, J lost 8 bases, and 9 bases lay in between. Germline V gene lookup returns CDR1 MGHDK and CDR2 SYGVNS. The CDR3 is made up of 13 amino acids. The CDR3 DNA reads TGTGCCAGCAGTGAACCCACAGGGGAAAAACTGTTTTTT. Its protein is CASSEPTGEKLFF.

The CDR3 sequence is CASSGEGDWETQYF. CDR3 coding DNA: TGTGCCAGCAGCGGGGAGGGGGATTGGGAGACCCAGTACTTC. The chain couples TRBV5-4 to TRBJ2-5; possible D gene TRBD2, 7 bases. CDR3 size: 14 residues. CDR1 is SGHNT and CDR2 is YYREEE in the germline V gene (reference sequence). The V gene lost 4 bases and the J gene lost 5 bases, with 15 bases spanning the gap.

Here the CDR3 reads CASSRRQRANNEQFF. As DNA, the CDR3 is TGTGCCAGTAGTCGACGTCAGCGGGCCAACAATGAGCAGTTCTTT. The chain uses TRBV19 and TRBJ1-1; D gene uncertain. CDR3 length: 15 amino acids. V was shortened by 5 bases and J by 14 bases, with 27 bases between the two germline ends. Germline CDR1 is LNHDA and CDR2 is SQIVND (reference sequence).

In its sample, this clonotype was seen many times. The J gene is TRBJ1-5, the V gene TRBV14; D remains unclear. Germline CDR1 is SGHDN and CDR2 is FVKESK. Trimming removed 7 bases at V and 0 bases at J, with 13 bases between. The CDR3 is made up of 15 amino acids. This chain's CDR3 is CASNGSTHSNQPQHF. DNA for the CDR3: TGTGCCAGCAACGGGTCTACCCATAGCAATCAGCCCCAGCATTTT.

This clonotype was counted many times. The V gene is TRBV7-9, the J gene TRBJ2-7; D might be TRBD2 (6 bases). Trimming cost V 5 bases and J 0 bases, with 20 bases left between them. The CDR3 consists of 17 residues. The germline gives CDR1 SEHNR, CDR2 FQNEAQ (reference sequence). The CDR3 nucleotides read TGTGCCAGCAGCCACCACACCCCCGGGAGCATCTCCTACGAGCAGTACTTC. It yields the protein CASSHHTPGSISYEQYF.

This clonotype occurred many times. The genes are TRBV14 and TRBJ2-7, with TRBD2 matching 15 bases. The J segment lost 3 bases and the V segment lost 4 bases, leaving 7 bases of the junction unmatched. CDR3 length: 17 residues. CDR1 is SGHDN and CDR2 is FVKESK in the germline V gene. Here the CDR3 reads CASSRGGLAGGGYEQYF. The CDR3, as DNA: TGTGCCAGCAGCCGGGGAGGACTAGCGGGAGGGGGCTACGAGCAGTACTTC.

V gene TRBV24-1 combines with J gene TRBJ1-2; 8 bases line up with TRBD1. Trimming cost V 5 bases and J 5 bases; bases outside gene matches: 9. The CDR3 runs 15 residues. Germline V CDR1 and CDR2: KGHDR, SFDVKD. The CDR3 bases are TGTGCCACCAGTGGAGAAGAACAGGGGGTTTATGGCTACACCTTC. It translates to CATSGEEQGVYGYTF.

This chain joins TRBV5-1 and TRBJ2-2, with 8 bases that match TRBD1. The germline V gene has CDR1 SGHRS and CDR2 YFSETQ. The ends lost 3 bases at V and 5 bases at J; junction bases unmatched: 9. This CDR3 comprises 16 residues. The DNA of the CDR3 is TGCGCCAGCAGCTCCCAGGGGGCGACCAAGACCGGGGAGCTGTTTTTT. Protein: CASSSQGATKTGELFF.